This is a list of T cell receptor beta chains from one sample in a study of human T cells and chemical hapten exposure. TCRdb fed the RACE reads into MiXCR, producing one record per CDR3 protein. The sample includes roughly 50,000 distinct CDR3 sequences, roughly 9.8% of them seen just once. The starting material was whole blood, obtained in connection with sensitization to the hapten diphenylcyclopropenone (DPC). These receptors originate from a middle-aged man with alopecia areata. Some clones in this sample may be carry-over from other donors' samples. CDR3s include the opening cysteine and the closing phenylalanine or tryptophan. A D gene is named only where the DNA matches it firmly. Not every row has a clone size; where given, it reads once, few, many or a size class.

v_gene	d_gene	j_gene	abundance	len	CDR3nt	CDR3aa
TRBV6-2/TRBV6-3	NA	TRBJ2-2	NA	14	TGTGCCAGCAGCATCATGGGGAACACCGGGGAGCTGTTTTTT	CASSIMGNTGELFF
TRBV6-1	TRBD2	TRBJ2-1	few	17	TGTGCCAGCAGCGTAGGTATGGGACTAGCGGCCTACAATGAGCAGTTCTTC	CASSVGMGLAAYNEQFF
TRBV2	NA	TRBJ2-1	NA	15	TGTGCCAGCAGTGAACCCAGGGCCCTTGGTAATGAGCAGTTCTTC	CASSEPRALGNEQFF
TRBV20-1	NA	TRBJ2-2	many	15	TGCAGTGCTCCCGGTCCGGGTTTAAGGACCGGGGAGCTGTTTTTT	CSAPGPGLRTGELFF
TRBV10-2	NA	TRBJ2-7	few	13	TGCGCCAGCAGCGAAGCGGCCTCCTACGAGCAGTACTTC	CASSEAASYEQYF
TRBV7-9	TRBD1	TRBJ1-6	many	15	TGTGCCAGCAGCTCCGGACAGGGTTATAATTCACCCCTCCACTTT	CASSSGQGYNSPLHF
TRBV28	NA	TRBJ1-1	many	13	TGTGCCAGCACCCGGAATCAGGTCTCTGAAGCTTTCTTT	CASTRNQVSEAFF
TRBV24-1	TRBD2	TRBJ2-1	NA	15	TGTGCCACCAGTGATTCTAGCGGGAGGTACAATGAGCAGTTCTTC	CATSDSSGRYNEQFF
TRBV19	NA	TRBJ1-2	NA	14	TGTGCCAGTTTGGCCCAAGCACCAGCCGGGGGCTACACCTTC	CASLAQAPAGGYTF
TRBV14	NA	TRBJ2-7	NA	15	TGTGCCAGCAGCCAAGATCGGAGACAGGCCTTCGAGCAGTACTTC	CASSQDRRQAFEQYF
TRBV4-1	TRBD2	TRBJ2-7	many	15	TGCGCCAGCAGCCAAGGACTAGCGGGGGGGTACGAGCAGTACTTC	CASSQGLAGGYEQYF